Presented here are 18 T cell receptor beta chains from one specimen sequenced in a study of T cells after yellow fever vaccination. TCRdb redid the calling of the 5' RACE reads with MiXCR, one entry per CDR3 protein. In the table there are about 210,000 distinct CDR3 sequences, approximately 3% of which are singletons. Specimen: CD4+ T cells sorted from PBMCs, collected 10 days after the yellow fever booster vaccination. The receptors here all came from a man aged 18 to 29 who received the YFV17D yellow fever vaccine.

This clonotype was seen at least ten times. The chain joins TRBV6-6 to TRBJ1-1; 10 bases line up with TRBD1. Germline assignment: CDR1 MNHNY and CDR2 SVGAGI (reference sequence). J was trimmed by 4 bases and V by 6 bases; bases with no gene match: 5. There are 14 residues in the CDR3. The CDR3 DNA reads as TGTGCCAGCAGGCGACAGGGGGCAGGCACTGAAGCTTTCTTT. Translation gives CASRRQGAGTEAFF.

This clonotype was observed a few times. The genes are TRBV5-1 and TRBJ1-3; 7 bases match TRBD1. Trimming took 4 bases from V and 0 from J; bases not matched to a gene: 10. The CDR3 contains 17 residues. Germline CDR1 reads SGHRS; CDR2 reads YFSETQ. CDR3 residues: CASSPGTVESSGNTIYF. The CDR3 DNA sequence: TGCGCCAGCAGCCCGGGGACAGTTGAGAGCTCTGGAAACACCATATATTTT. Complete variable domain (other parts from reference TRBV5-1 and TRBJ1-3): KAGVTQTPRYLIKTRGQQVTLSCSPISGHRSVSWYQQTPGQGLQFLFEYFSETQRNKGNFPGRFSGRQFSNSRSEMNVSTLELGDSALYLCASSPGTVESSGNTIYFGEGSWLTVV.

In this sample, this clonotype turned up a few times. J is TRBJ2-2 and V is TRBV12-3 or TRBV12-4, with 9 bases fitting TRBD2. V trimming: 6 bases; J trimming: 1 base; junction bases outside the gene matches: 3. There are 15 residues in the CDR3. The CDR3 is CASSSSGVNTGELFF. CDR3 DNA sequence: TGTGCCAGCAGCTCTAGCGGGGTGAACACCGGGGAGCTGTTTTTT.

V gene TRBV6-2 or TRBV6-3 combines with J gene TRBJ1-6, with a possible D match to TRBD1 (5 bases). This CDR3 is 16 amino acids long. V was pared by 5 bases and J by 0 bases, with 11 bases between. The germline V gene encodes CDR1 MNHEY and CDR2 SVGEGT. In nucleotides, the CDR3 is TGTGCCAGCAGTCACAGGATTAGCTCCTATAATTCACCCCTCCACTTT. This sequence encodes CASSHRISSYNSPLHF.

Ten or more counts support this clonotype. The gene calls are TRBV7-9 and TRBJ2-5, with TRBD1 matching 8 bases. Germline CDR1 SEHNR, CDR2 FQNEAQ (reference sequence). J was trimmed by 5 bases and V by 6 bases; bases with no gene match: 11. CDR3 length: 15 residues. DNA for the CDR3: TGTGCCAGCAGTCTTTTGGCAGGGGGCTTGGAGACCCAGTACTTC. It yields the protein CASSLLAGGLETQYF.

CDR3 nucleotides: TGTGCCGAGACGGGAGGAGAGACCCAGTACTTC. This gives the protein CAETGGETQYF. J is TRBJ2-5 and V is TRBV7-2, with 7 nucleotides matching TRBD2. CDR1 SGHTA and CDR2 FQGNSA come from the germline V gene. The CDR3 has 11 residues. Trimming at V came to 11 bases and at J to 4 bases, leaving 4 bases not matched to a gene.

The chain is built from TRBV19 and TRBJ1-5; 9 nucleotides line up with TRBD1. The CDR3 runs to 15 residues. The germline V gene encodes CDR1 LNHDA and CDR2 SQIVND (reference sequence). Trimming removed 2 bases from V and 4 bases from J; junction bases left unmatched: 3. The CDR3 DNA is TGTGCCAGTAGTATATTGGGACAGGGTAATCAGCCCCAGCATTTT. Translated, it gives CASSILGQGNQPQHF.

This clonotype was detected many times. The chain links TRBV7-2 to TRBJ2-3; 15 nucleotides match TRBD2. The germline V gene encodes CDR1 SGHTA and CDR2 FQGNSA. This CDR3 region has 18 residues. V was clipped by 5 bases and J by 0 bases; unmatched bases: 6. Here the CDR3 reads CASSRGTSGGSSTDTQYF. CDR3 sequence (DNA): TGTGCCAGCAGCAGGGGGACTAGCGGGGGGTCTAGCACAGATACGCAGTATTTT.

The rearrangement uses TRBV24-1 and TRBJ2-5; D could derive from TRBD1 or TRBD2 (5 bases each). CDR1 is KGHDR and CDR2 is SFDVKD in the germline V gene. This CDR3 comprises 15 residues. The V gene lost 1 base and the J gene lost 2 bases, with 10 bases spanning the gap. The CDR3 DNA sequence: TGTGCCACCAGTGATTTCGGGGCAGATCAAGAGACCCAGTACTTC. This gives the protein CATSDFGADQETQYF.

This clonotype has at least ten counts. The chain is built from TRBV5-8 and TRBJ2-4, with D maybe TRBD1 (5 bases). Trimming stripped 2 bases from V and 8 bases from J, with 11 bases between. CDR3 length equals 13 residues. Germline-derived CDR1 and CDR2 are SGHTS and YDEGEE. DNA for the CDR3: TGTGCCAGCAGCTTTCAGGGTGGGGACATTCAGTACTTC. It translates to CASSFQGGDIQYF.

This clonotype was counted ten times or more. CDR3 in amino acids: CASSFEGYEQYF. The CDR3, as DNA: TGCGCCAGCAGCTTCGAGGGCTACGAGCAGTACTTC. J is TRBJ2-7 and V is TRBV5-1, with D possibly matching TRBD2 (5 bases). The V end was cut by 2 bases, the J end by 3 bases, with 6 bases between. CDR1 and CDR2 (germline): SGHRS, YFSETQ. The length of the CDR3 is 12 residues.

This clonotype was detected a few times. The gene calls are TRBV7-8 and TRBJ1-6; no clear D. CDR3 length: 14 residues. The V gene's germline CDR1 is SGHVS and CDR2 FQNEAQ. V lost 3 bases to trimming and J lost 9 bases, with 12 bases between them. CDR3 sequence reads: CASSLQDYGSPLHF. The CDR3 bases are TGTGCCAGCAGCTTGCAGGACTATGGTTCACCCCTCCACTTT.

This clonotype has only a few counts. The V call is TRBV6-5, the J call TRBJ1-2; D remains unclear. The ends were cut back, 10 bases at V and 3 bases at J, with 9 bases in the middle. Germline assignment: CDR1 MNHEY and CDR2 SVGAGI. The CDR3 consists of 11 residues. In DNA form, the CDR3 reads TGTGCCACCCGATGGGACTATGGCTACACCTTC. Translation gives CATRWDYGYTF.

The rearrangement joins TRBV7-9 to TRBJ2-1; 13 bases fit TRBD2. CDR3 length equals 14 residues. J lost 9 bases, V lost 6 bases, and 5 bases had no gene match. Germline V gene data show CDR1 as SEHNR and CDR2 as FQNEAQ (reference sequence). This CDR3 is CASRQTSGGTEQFF. CDR3 DNA sequence: TGTGCCAGCAGACAGACTAGCGGGGGGACTGAGCAGTTCTTC.

This rearrangement joins TRBV21-1 to TRBJ2-7; TRBD2 was called by the table and not checked on the DNA. TRBV21-1 constitutes a pseudogene. The CDR3 loop spans 11 amino acids. The CDR3 here is CLSGAAYEQYF. The CDR3 region has the DNA TGCCTGAGCGGGGCAGCCTACGAGCAGTACTTC.

V is TRBV6-2 or TRBV6-3 and J is TRBJ2-7; the match to TRBD1 covers 7 bases. J lost 6 bases, V lost 6 bases, and 8 bases had no gene match. CDR3 length: 13 residues. Germline V gene sequence: CDR1 MNHEY, CDR2 SVGEGT. The CDR3 sequence is CASRGTVAAEQYF. CDR3 DNA sequence: TGTGCCAGCAGGGGGACAGTGGCCGCCGAGCAGTACTTC.

This clonotype was recorded many times. The chain links TRBV5-1 to TRBJ2-2; 9 bases match TRBD1. V was clipped by 4 bases and J by 5 bases; unmatched bases: 12. This CDR3 region has 17 residues. Germline V gives CDR1 SGHRS, CDR2 YFSETQ. CDR3 in amino acids: CASSRGITGGPTGELFF. The CDR3 DNA reads TGCGCCAGCAGCCGCGGGATTACAGGGGGCCCAACCGGGGAGCTGTTTTTT. Full variable domain (outside the CDR3, taken from reference TRBV5-1 and TRBJ2-2): KAGVTQTPRYLIKTRGQQVTLSCSPISGHRSVSWYQQTPGQGLQFLFEYFSETQRNKGNFPGRFSGRQFSNSRSEMNVSTLELGDSALYLCASSRGITGGPTGELFFGEGSRLTVL.

This clonotype was recorded many times. The chain is built from TRBV24-1 and TRBJ2-1; 7 bases fit TRBD1. CDR1 and CDR2 from the germline V gene are KGHDR and SFDVKD. The CDR3 length is 15 residues. The ends lost 3 bases at V and 10 bases at J; junction bases unmatched: 11. The CDR3 region is CATSDPRTGTGEQFF. DNA for the CDR3: TGTGCCACCAGTGATCCCCGGACAGGTACGGGCGAGCAGTTCTTC.